This T cell receptor (beta chain) comes out of a study of T cell repertoires in cytomegalovirus infection. Looking at the study overall: Use of recently identified HLA-C-restricted and well-studied HLA-B-restricted CMV epitopes was part of the study. CMV infection and matching HLA type were both indicated by public TCR beta signatures. Whole-study findings and limits: Frequencies of public TCR beta families were cumulated, and this identified carriers of CMV plus the relevant HLA. It was HLA-C-restricted CMV-specific TCR beta clonotypes that dominated the response ex vivo.

Trimming shortened V by 7 bases and J by 1 base, and 16 bases separated the two germline ends. Germline V gives CDR1 SGHTA, CDR2 FQGNSA. This CDR3 is built from 15 residues. With regard to this clonotype: Its antigen is not identified.

TCRdb reanalysed the reads using MiXCR and keeps one entry per CDR3 protein. The sample carries under 350,000 distinct CDR3 sequences, roughly a fifth recorded once. The sequence came from a human donor in good health (CMV status not recorded). Some clones in this sample may be carry-over from other donors' samples. The sample was cultured PBMCs, taken from culture after CMV antigen stimulation. This sequence joins TRBV7-2 and TRBJ2-5; D is unresolved. The CDR3 spells CASTLSGSAQETQYF. As DNA, the CDR3 is TGTGCCAGCACCCTCTCCGGATCTGCCCAAGAGACCCAGTACTTC.